A single sample is the source of the 23 T cell receptor beta chains below, sequenced in a study of cytomegalovirus exposure and HLA in healthy donors listed by TCRdb under 2017. The method behind the library was the immunoSEQ multiplex PCR assay. For the multiplex PCR, a mixture combining 60 forward primers for TCR Vbeta segments and 13 reverse primers for TCR Jbeta segments was used. Held by TCRdb, this immuneACCESS table contains in-frame sequences only and omits some clones. Under half of the omission traces to an unresolved V gene where checked; the cause of the rest is unknown. This sample gives around 180,000 clones in total; roughly 80% of them show up just once. Approximately 2.4% of the sample lies in the top ten. Sequenced input: PBMCs. The receptors stem from a male donor in good health and CMV-seronegative.

The chain employs TRBV19 and TRBJ1-5; D is possibly TRBD1 (6 bases). The germline V gene encodes CDR1 LNHDA and CDR2 SQIVND (reference sequence). The CDR3 runs 13 residues. V was shortened by 5 bases and J by 6 bases, with 11 bases between the two germline ends. CDR3 bases: TGTGCCAGTAGTGGGGGGGCCGGTCAGCCCCAGCATTTT. This codes for CASSGGAGQPQHF.

The V call is TRBV7-2, the J call TRBJ1-4; 9 bases fit TRBD1. Germline V gene sequence: CDR1 SGHTA, CDR2 FQGNSA. V dropped 5 bases and J dropped 8; count of bases not matched to a gene: 9. The CDR3 is 15 residues long. CDR3 DNA sequence: TGTGCCAGCAGCCCCCGAACAGGGGGCAGGGAAAAACTGTTTTTT. Amino acids: CASSPRTGGREKLFF. The whole variable domain, filled in from reference TRBV7-2 and TRBJ1-4, reads GAGVSQSPSNKVTEKGKDVELRCDPISGHTALYWYRQSLGQGLEFLIYFQGNSAPDKSGLPSDRFSAERTGGSVSTLTIQRTQQEDSAVYLCASSPRTGGREKLFFGSGTQLSVL.

The rearrangement joins TRBV5-1 to TRBJ1-5; 10 positions match TRBD1. Trimming removed 8 bases from V and 2 bases from J; junction bases left unmatched: 7. The CDR3 is 15 residues long. Per germline, CDR1 SGHRS and CDR2 YFSETQ. CDR3 nucleotides: TGCGCCAGTAAGAGGGACAGGGGAGGCAATCAGCCCCAGCATTTT. This encodes CASKRDRGGNQPQHF. Combining the CDR3 with reference TRBV5-1 and TRBJ1-5 gives the whole variable domain KAGVTQTPRYLIKTRGQQVTLSCSPISGHRSVSWYQQTPGQGLQFLFEYFSETQRNKGNFPGRFSGRQFSNSRSEMNVSTLELGDSALYLCASKRDRGGNQPQHFGDGTRLSIL.

The gene calls are TRBV6-5 and TRBJ2-3; no firm D call. Germline V CDR1 and CDR2: MNHEY, SVGAGI. The V end was cut by 2 bases, the J end by 2 bases, with 8 bases between. CDR3 length: 14 amino acids. This CDR3 is CASSYMSYTDTQYF. The CDR3 region has the DNA TGTGCCAGCAGTTACATGAGTTACACAGATACGCAGTATTTT.

The V and J genes are TRBV7-6 and TRBJ2-2, with D possibly TRBD2 on 5 matching bases. This CDR3 has 18 residues. CDR1 is SGHVS, CDR2 FNYEAQ, per germline. The ends were cut back, 6 bases at V and 5 bases at J, with 25 bases in the middle. For the CDR3, the DNA is TGTGCCAGCAGTTCTAAACTCGTGGAGGACCGAAGGACCGGGGAGCTGTTTTTT. As protein: CASSSKLVEDRRTGELFF.

J is TRBJ1-5 and V is TRBV7-2, with D perhaps matching TRBD1 (6 bases). Trimming left V 4 bases short and J 4 bases short, with 14 bases between. The CDR3 extends over 15 amino acids. From germline, CDR1 is SGHTA and CDR2 FQGNSA. Written as DNA, the CDR3 is TGTGCCAGCAGCTCACAGACAGGTTCTAATCAGCCCCAGCATTTT. Translated, it gives CASSSQTGSNQPQHF.

The V call is TRBV7-2, the J call TRBJ1-1; D gene ambiguous. Trimming stripped 4 bases from V and 4 bases from J, with 16 bases between. The germline V gene encodes CDR1 SGHTA and CDR2 FQGNSA. The CDR3 totals 15 residues. As DNA, the CDR3 is TGTGCCAGCAGCTCATTAGACTCGGGGAGCACTGAAGCTTTCTTT. This encodes CASSSLDSGSTEAFF.

The rearrangement links TRBV18 to TRBJ1-1; tentatively, D is TRBD1 (5 bases). There are 15 residues in the CDR3. Trimming removed 3 bases from V and 1 base from J, with 12 bases in between. Germline assignment: CDR1 KGHSH and CDR2 LQKENI. The CDR3, as DNA: TGTGCCAGCTCACCGATACAGGAAAAGAACACTGAAGCTTTCTTT. It encodes CASSPIQEKNTEAFF.

This clone showed up just a few times. The chain is built from TRBV7-9 and TRBJ2-7; 8 positions agree with TRBD1. There are 12 residues in the CDR3. The V gene's germline CDR1 is SEHNR and CDR2 FQNEAQ (reference sequence). The V gene end was trimmed by 2 bases and the J gene end by 7 bases; junction bases not matched to a gene: 1. Here the CDR3 reads CASSLRQGEQYF. CDR3 sequence (DNA): TGTGCCAGCAGCTTACGACAGGGGGAGCAGTACTTC.

The rearrangement uses TRBV29-1 and TRBJ2-7; 7 bases fit TRBD2. The germline CDR1 and CDR2 sequences are SQVTM and ANQGSEA. The CDR3 extends over 13 amino acids. The J segment lost 3 bases and the V segment lost 7 bases, leaving 9 bases of the junction unmatched. The CDR3 spells CSAGASGYYEQYF. CDR3 bases: TGCAGCGCCGGGGCTAGCGGATACTACGAGCAGTACTTC.

The rearrangement joins TRBV5-1 to TRBJ2-3; 9 nucleotides align to TRBD1. Germline CDR1 and CDR2: SGHRS and YFSETQ. Unmatched junction bases numbered 2, after V lost 0 bases and J lost 3 bases. The CDR3 length is 15 residues. The CDR3, as DNA: TGCGCCAGCAGCTTGGGGGACAGGGATACAGATACGCAGTATTTT. Translated, it gives CASSLGDRDTDTQYF.

This rearrangement joins TRBV7-9 to TRBJ1-5; possible D gene TRBD1, 6 bases. V shed 2 bases and J shed 4 bases, with 15 bases lying between them. This CDR3 is 16 amino acids long. Germline-derived CDR1 and CDR2 are SEHNR and FQNEAQ (reference sequence). DNA for the CDR3: TGTGCCAGCAGCTTACTATCTGGACAGAGGAATCAGCCCCAGCATTTT. Protein sequence: CASSLLSGQRNQPQHF.

The chain combines TRBV6-5 with TRBJ1-1, with D hard to call. V lost 0 bases to trimming and J lost 7 bases, with 6 bases between them. CDR1 and CDR2 from the germline V gene are MNHEY and SVGAGI. The CDR3 sequence is 12 residues long. The chain's CDR3 is CASSYSSGEAFF. The CDR3, as DNA: TGTGCCAGCAGTTACTCTTCCGGTGAAGCTTTCTTT.

The chain links TRBV5-1 to TRBJ1-1, with D possibly matching TRBD1 (5 bases). Per the germline V gene, CDR1 is SGHRS and CDR2 is YFSETQ. The CDR3 is 14 amino acids. Trimming took 3 bases from V and 1 from J, leaving 10 bases between them. CDR3 in amino acids: CASSWGGENTEAFF. CDR3 bases: TGCGCCAGCAGCTGGGGCGGGGAGAACACTGAAGCTTTCTTT. Full variable domain (remainder filled in from reference TRBV5-1 and TRBJ1-1): KAGVTQTPRYLIKTRGQQVTLSCSPISGHRSVSWYQQTPGQGLQFLFEYFSETQRNKGNFPGRFSGRQFSNSRSEMNVSTLELGDSALYLCASSWGGENTEAFFGQGTRLTVV.

The rearrangement uses TRBV6-1 and TRBJ1-1; 9 bases are a match to TRBD1. This CDR3 has 14 amino acids. Germline V gene lookup returns CDR1 MNHNS and CDR2 SASEGT. Trimming took 7 bases from V and 6 from J; bases not matched to a gene: 9. In DNA, the CDR3 is TGTGCCAGCACCGGGACAGGGTACACTTCTGAAGCTTTCTTT. It specifies CASTGTGYTSEAFF.

The rearrangement joins TRBV4-1 to TRBJ2-7; TRBD2 matches at 7 bases. With V trimmed by 2 bases and J by 0 bases, 7 bases remained unmatched. CDR1 MGHRA and CDR2 YSYEKL come from the germline V gene. The length of the CDR3 is 16 residues. As DNA, the CDR3 is TGCGCCAGCAGCCAACCCCGGCGGGGGAGCTCCTACGAGCAGTACTTC. Protein: CASSQPRRGSSYEQYF.

The V gene is TRBV9, the J gene TRBJ1-3, with 10 bases aligning to TRBD1. The CDR3 runs 15 residues. Trimming at V came to 4 bases and at J to 3 bases, leaving 4 bases not matched to a gene. In germline, CDR1 is SGDLS, CDR2 YYNGEE. CDR3 residues: CASSPRTGGGNTIYF. In DNA, the CDR3 is TGTGCCAGCAGCCCGAGGACAGGGGGTGGAAACACCATATATTTT.

The rearrangement uses TRBV7-3 and TRBJ2-2; D is ambiguous. Trimming removed 5 bases at V and 0 bases at J, with 13 bases between. The V gene's germline CDR1 is SGHTA and CDR2 FQGTGA. This CDR3 contains 16 residues. CDR3 nucleotide sequence: TGTGCCAGCAGCCTCGCCGACATAGCGAACACCGGGGAGCTGTTTTTT. Protein: CASSLADIANTGELFF. Based on the CDR3 plus reference TRBV7-3 and TRBJ2-2, the full variable domain is GAGVSQTPSNKVTEKGKYVELRCDPISGHTALYWYRQSLGQGPEFLIYFQGTGAADDSGLPNDRFFAVRPEGSVSTLKIQRTERGDSAVYLCASSLADIANTGELFFGEGSRLTVL.

The table lists this clone with a count of one. This chain joins TRBV27 and TRBJ2-2; no firm D call. The CDR3 extends over 16 amino acids. With 6 bases removed from V and 0 bases from J, the gap between germline ends came to 14 bases. CDR1 is MNHEY and CDR2 is SMNVEV in the germline V gene (reference sequence). The CDR3 DNA reads as TGTGCCAGCAGCCAAATTCGAGCGCCGAACACCGGGGAGCTGTTTTTT. Protein: CASSQIRAPNTGELFF.

J is TRBJ1-5 and V is TRBV19; TRBD1 matches at 7 bases. V shed 9 bases, J shed 0 bases, and the junction held 11 bases outside the gene matches. This CDR3 contains 16 residues. Germline V gives CDR1 LNHDA, CDR2 SQIVND (reference sequence). CDR3 in amino acids: CASSYPNRGSNQPQHF. The CDR3 nucleotides read TGTGCCAGCTCTTACCCCAACAGGGGTAGCAATCAGCCCCAGCATTTT.

Details on this clone: Other DNA sequences in the sample encode the same CDR3. The V gene is TRBV6-5, the J gene TRBJ2-7, with a possible D match to TRBD1 (6 bases). This CDR3 contains 14 residues. Trimming removed 5 bases at V and 3 bases at J, with 14 bases between. Germline-derived CDR1 and CDR2 are MNHEY and SVGAGI. The CDR3, as DNA: TGTGCCAGCAGTACTGGGACATCCAGCTACGAGCAGTACTTC. As protein: CASSTGTSSYEQYF.

The chain has TRBV27 and TRBJ2-1; D call uncertain. The germline CDR1 and CDR2 sequences are MNHEY and SMNVEV (reference sequence). CDR3 size: 11 residues. The V end lost 6 bases, the J end lost 3 bases, and 3 bases lay between the germline ends. Here the CDR3 reads CASSYYNEQFF. DNA for the CDR3: TGTGCCAGCAGCTACTACAATGAGCAGTTCTTC.

The CDR3 bases are TGTGCCATCAGTGAGTCGAGAATAGCGGGAGCTCTAGATACGCAGTATTTT. It encodes CAISESRIAGALDTQYF. The V and J genes are TRBV10-3 and TRBJ2-3; 9 nucleotides agree with TRBD2. Germline assignment: CDR1 ENHRY and CDR2 SYGVKD. The CDR3 is 17 amino acids. Unmatched junction bases numbered 9, after V lost 0 bases and J lost 5 bases.